This T cell receptor beta chain was retrieved from a study of T cells after yellow fever vaccination. Study findings and constraints: There was a possibility that FACS-sorted repertoires contained abundant clonotypes contaminating from the bulk population.

TCRdb re-analysed the 5' RACE reads in MiXCR, keeping a single row per CDR3 protein. Among a few hundred thousand distinct CDR3 sequences, 4% were seen once, and the ten largest hold roughly 24%. There are many counts of this clonotype. Its target is unknown. The CDR3 length is 13 residues. Losses at the gene ends were 6 bases for V and 1 base for J; bases not matched to a gene: 2. V and J are TRBV12-3 or TRBV12-4 and TRBJ2-5, with 7 nucleotides matching TRBD1. The TCR originated in a man aged 18 to 29 who received the YFV17D yellow fever vaccine. The source material was PBMCs, sampled 5 days after the yellow fever booster vaccination. Here the CDR3 DNA reads TGTGCCAGCAGGGGGGACAGCCAAGAGACCCAGTACTTC. It is translated as CASRGDSQETQYF.